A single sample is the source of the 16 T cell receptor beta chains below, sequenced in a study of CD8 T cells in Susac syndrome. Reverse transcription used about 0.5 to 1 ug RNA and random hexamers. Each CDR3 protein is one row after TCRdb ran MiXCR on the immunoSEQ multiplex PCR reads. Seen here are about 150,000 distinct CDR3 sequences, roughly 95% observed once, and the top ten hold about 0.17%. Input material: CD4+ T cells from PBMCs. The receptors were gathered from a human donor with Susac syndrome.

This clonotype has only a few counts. The CDR3, as DNA: TGTGCCAGCAGTCCGACAGGGGCCTATGGCTACACCTTC. As protein: CASSPTGAYGYTF. V usage is TRBV6-6 and J usage is TRBJ1-2; 8 bases align to TRBD1. Germline assignment: CDR1 MNHNY and CDR2 SVGAGI (reference sequence). The junction had 3 bases not matched to a gene; V was cut back by 5 bases and J by 4 bases. The CDR3 totals 13 residues.

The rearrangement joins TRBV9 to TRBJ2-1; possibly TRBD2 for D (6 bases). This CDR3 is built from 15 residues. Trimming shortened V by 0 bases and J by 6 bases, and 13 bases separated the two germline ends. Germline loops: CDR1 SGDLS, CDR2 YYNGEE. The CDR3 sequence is CASSVGAREVNEQFF. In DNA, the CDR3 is TGTGCCAGCAGCGTAGGTGCCAGGGAGGTCAATGAGCAGTTCTTC.

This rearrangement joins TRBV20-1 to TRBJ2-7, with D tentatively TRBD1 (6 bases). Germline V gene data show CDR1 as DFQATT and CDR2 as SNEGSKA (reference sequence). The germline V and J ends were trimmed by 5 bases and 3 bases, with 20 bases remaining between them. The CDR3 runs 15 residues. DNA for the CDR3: TGCAGTGCTCCCACCATGACAGGTACCCTCTACGAGCAGTACTTC. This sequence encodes CSAPTMTGTLYEQYF.

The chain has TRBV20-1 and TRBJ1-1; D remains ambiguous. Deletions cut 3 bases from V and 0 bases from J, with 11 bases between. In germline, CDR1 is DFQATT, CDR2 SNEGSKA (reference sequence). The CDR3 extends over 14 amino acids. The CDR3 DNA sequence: TGCAGTGCTAGGCCAGGCTCCTTGAACACTGAAGCTTTCTTT. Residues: CSARPGSLNTEAFF.

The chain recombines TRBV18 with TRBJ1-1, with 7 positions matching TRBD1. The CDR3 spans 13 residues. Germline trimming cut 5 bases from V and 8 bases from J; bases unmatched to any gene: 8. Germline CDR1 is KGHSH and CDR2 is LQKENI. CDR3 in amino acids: CASSDLDRAEAFF. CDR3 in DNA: TGTGCCAGCTCAGATCTCGACAGGGCCGAAGCTTTCTTT. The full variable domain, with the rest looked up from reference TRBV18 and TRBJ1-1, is NAGVMQNPRHLVRRRGQEARLRCSPMKGHSHVYWYRQLPEEGLKFMVYLQKENIIDESGMPKERFSAEFPKEGPSILRIQQVVRGDSAAYFCASSDLDRAEAFFGQGTRLTVV.

The CDR3 coding sequence is TGCAGCGTTGGGAGAGCAGGGGGCCCATCGCTACCGAACACCGGGGAGCTGTTTTTT. The encoded protein is CSVGRAGGPSLPNTGELFF. V and J are TRBV29-1 and TRBJ2-2, with 8 positions matching TRBD1. Germline V lookup: CDR1 SQVTM, CDR2 ANQGSEA. This CDR3 region has 19 residues. J was trimmed by 0 bases and V by 4 bases; bases with no gene match: 16.

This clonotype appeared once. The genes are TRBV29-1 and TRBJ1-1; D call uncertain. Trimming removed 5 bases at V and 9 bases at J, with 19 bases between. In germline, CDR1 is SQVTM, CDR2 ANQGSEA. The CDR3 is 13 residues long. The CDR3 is CSVSRGNGGKAFF. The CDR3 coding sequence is TGCAGCGTTTCACGAGGAAACGGCGGGAAAGCTTTCTTT.

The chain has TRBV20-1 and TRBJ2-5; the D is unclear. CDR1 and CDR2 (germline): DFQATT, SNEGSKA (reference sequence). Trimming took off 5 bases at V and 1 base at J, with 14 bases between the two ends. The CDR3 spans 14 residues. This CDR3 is CSAAHGSGQETQYF. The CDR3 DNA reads TGCAGTGCTGCGCACGGTTCGGGCCAAGAGACCCAGTACTTC.

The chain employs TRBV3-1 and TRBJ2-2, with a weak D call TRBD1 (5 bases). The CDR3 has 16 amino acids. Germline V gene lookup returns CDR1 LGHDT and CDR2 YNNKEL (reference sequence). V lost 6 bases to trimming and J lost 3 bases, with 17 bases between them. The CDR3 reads CASRQILDRHTGELFF. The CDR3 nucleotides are TGTGCCAGCAGACAAATCCTCGACAGACACACCGGGGAGCTGTTTTTT.

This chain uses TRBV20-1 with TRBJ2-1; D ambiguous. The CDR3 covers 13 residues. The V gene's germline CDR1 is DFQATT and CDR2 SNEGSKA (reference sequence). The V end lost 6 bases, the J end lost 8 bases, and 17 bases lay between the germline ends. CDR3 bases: TGCAGTGCCTCTAGAGGTGCCCTCGATGAGCAGTTCTTC. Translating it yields CSASRGALDEQFF.

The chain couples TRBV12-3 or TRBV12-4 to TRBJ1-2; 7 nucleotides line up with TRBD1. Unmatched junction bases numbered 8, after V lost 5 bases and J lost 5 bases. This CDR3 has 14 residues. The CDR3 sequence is CASSPTGSPYGYTF. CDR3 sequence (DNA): TGTGCCAGCAGTCCGACAGGGAGTCCTTATGGCTACACCTTC.

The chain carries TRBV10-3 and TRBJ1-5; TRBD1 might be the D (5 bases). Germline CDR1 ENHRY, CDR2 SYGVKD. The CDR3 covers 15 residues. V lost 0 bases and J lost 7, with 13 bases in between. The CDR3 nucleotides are TGTGCCATCAGTGAGTCAAACGGGGGTGGCCAGCCCCAGCATTTT. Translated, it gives CAISESNGGGQPQHF.

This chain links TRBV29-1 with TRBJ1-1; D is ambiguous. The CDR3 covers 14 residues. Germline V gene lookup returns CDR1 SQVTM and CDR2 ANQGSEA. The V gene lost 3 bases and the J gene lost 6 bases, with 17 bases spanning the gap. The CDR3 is CSVERELGGSEAFF. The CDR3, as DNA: TGCAGCGTTGAGAGGGAGTTGGGAGGCTCTGAAGCTTTCTTT.

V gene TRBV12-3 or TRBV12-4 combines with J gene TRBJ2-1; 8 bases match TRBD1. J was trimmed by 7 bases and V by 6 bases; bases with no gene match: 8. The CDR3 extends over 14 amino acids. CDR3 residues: CASSPGQASNEQFF. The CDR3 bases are TGTGCCAGCAGCCCGGGACAGGCCTCGAATGAGCAGTTCTTC.

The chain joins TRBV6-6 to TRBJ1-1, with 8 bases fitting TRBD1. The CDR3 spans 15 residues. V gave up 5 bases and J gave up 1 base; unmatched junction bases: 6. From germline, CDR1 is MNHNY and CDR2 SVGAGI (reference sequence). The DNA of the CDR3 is TGTGCCAGCAGTCCGCGACAGGGGTGGAACACTGAAGCTTTCTTT. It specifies CASSPRQGWNTEAFF.

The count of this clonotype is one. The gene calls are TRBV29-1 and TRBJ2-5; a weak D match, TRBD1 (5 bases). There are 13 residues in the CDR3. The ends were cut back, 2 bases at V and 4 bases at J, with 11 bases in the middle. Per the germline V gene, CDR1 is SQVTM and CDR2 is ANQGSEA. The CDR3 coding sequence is TGCAGCGTTGAAAGTCAGGGTTCAGAGACCCAGTACTTC. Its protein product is CSVESQGSETQYF.